This T cell receptor beta chain was identified during a study of T cell responses to AZD1222 COVID-19 vaccine (dated by TCRdb to the early 2020s). Describing the broader study: A total of approximately 250 trial participants underwent TCR sequencing, of whom roughly 210 had received two doses of AZD1222 and about 26 had received two doses of the MenACWY control vaccine. Trial participants were enrolled into age subgroups of 18-55, 56-69 and 70-plus years, which contained about 150, 28 and 57 TCR-sequenced participants, respectively. General findings and caveats noted by the study authors: Conclusions about previously exposed vaccinees were limited because only six AZD1222 recipients were SARS-CoV-2 seropositive at baseline. Most participants were white British and females outnumbered males, and the authors suggested that clonal diversity may have been underestimated. In the small 56-69-year group, the increase in depth fell short of significance, most likely because of low power. Reportedly, almost half of the unique spike-specific TCRs recognized epitopes lying outside the regions that are mutated in the B.1.351 and B.1.1.7 variants. Because no samples from the day 14 peak response were available, repertoires could be characterized only after the peak T cell response. CD4 TCRs associated with the vaccine covered the entire spike protein, and the dominant responses were in regions 160-218 and 743-854. Spike-specific TCR breadth and depth rose significantly after two AZD1222 doses compared with day 0 and with MenACWY recipients.

Trimming accounts for 4 bases at V and 8 bases at J, while the number of junction bases matched to no gene is 14. Including the terminal cysteine and phenylalanine, the CDR3 comprises 17 residues. Left in the record is the CDR3 DNA by itself, 51 bases read in frame from the first base. Looking up the germline V gene (reference sequence) yields CDR1 SEHNR and CDR2 FQNEAQ. This specimen's time point label, per the study, means: baseline before first vaccination. The treatment or condition label here, explained by the study, means: meningococcal conjugate vaccine given as trial control. Samples from vaccinated people were obtained from the UK trials COV001 and COV002, which included a single-blind randomized controlled phase 2/3 trial of AZD1222 (ChAdOx1 nCoV-19) in healthy adults. For TCRbeta chain sequencing, PBMC samples were collected from trial participants at day 0 and at day 28 after the second dose.

As regards this clone: Which antigen it targets is not known. Base qualities are not provided; no much larger clone lies one nucleotide away.

The CDR3 regions of human TCRbeta chains were subjected to immunosequencing. The study's own analysis went as follows. TCRs in the repertoires were matched against a reference library of SARS-CoV-2-specific TCRs that had been generated with the MIRA antigen-specificity platform. Breadth was defined as the fraction of unique TCRs that were SARS-CoV-2-associated, and depth was defined as the fraction of total T cells that were SARS-CoV-2-associated. Using the MIRA data, each spike-specific TCR was mapped to the spike region that the TCR reacts to and placed in a CD4 or CD8 class. Log10-transformed breadth and depth values were compared by one-way ANOVA with Sidak's multiple comparisons tests. TCRdb retrieved this table from immuneACCESS and kept in-frame rearrangements only. Not all clones are present; in checked studies, unresolved V genes account for under half, and no reason is known for the remainder. Clone size and the V and J calls come from that table; the DNA yielded D and trimming. In all, the sample holds over 150,000 clones, and about 86% of those were seen once. The ten top clones hold 5.5% of the sample.

The rearranged chain carries TRBV7-9 and TRBJ1-4; 9 bases in the junction line up with TRBD1. This specimen consisted of peripheral blood, obtained on day 0 of MenACWY control vaccination. The clonotype originates from an adult in good health. CDR3 region: CASSSTRRGTGLEKLFF. The sequenced DNA is TGTGCCAGCAGCTCAACACGTCGGGGGACAGGGCTCGAAAAACTGTTTTTT.